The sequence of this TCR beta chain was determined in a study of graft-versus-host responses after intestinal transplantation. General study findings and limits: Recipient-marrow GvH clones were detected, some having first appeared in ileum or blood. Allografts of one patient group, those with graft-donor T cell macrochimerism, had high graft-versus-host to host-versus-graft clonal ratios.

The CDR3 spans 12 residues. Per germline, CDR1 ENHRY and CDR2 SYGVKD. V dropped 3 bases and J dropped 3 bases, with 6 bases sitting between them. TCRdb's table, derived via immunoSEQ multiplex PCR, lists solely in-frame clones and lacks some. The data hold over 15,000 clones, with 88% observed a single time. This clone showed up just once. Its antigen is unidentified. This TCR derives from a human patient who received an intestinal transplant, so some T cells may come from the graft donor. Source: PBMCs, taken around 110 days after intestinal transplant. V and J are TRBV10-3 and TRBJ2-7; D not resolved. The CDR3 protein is CAISEARYEQYF. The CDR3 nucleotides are TGTGCCATCAGTGAAGCACGCTACGAGCAGTACTTC.